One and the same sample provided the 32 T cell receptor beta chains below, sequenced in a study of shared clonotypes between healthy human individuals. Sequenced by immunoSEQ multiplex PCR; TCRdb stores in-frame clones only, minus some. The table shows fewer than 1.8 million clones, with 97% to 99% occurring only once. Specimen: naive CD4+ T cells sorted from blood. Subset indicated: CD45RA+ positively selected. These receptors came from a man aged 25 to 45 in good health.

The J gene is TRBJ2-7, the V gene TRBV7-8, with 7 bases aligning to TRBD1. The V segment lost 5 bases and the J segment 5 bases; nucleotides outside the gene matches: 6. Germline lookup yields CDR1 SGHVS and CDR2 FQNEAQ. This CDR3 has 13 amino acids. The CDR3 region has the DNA TGTGCCAGCAGCGGAGACAGGGTTAACGAGCAGTACTTC. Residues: CASSGDRVNEQYF.

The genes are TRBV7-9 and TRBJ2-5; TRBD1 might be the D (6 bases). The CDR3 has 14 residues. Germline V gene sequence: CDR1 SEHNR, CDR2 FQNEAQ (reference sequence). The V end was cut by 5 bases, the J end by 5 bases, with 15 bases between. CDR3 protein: CASSTHRVGETQYF. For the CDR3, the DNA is TGTGCCAGCAGCACCCACAGGGTCGGGGAGACCCAGTACTTC.

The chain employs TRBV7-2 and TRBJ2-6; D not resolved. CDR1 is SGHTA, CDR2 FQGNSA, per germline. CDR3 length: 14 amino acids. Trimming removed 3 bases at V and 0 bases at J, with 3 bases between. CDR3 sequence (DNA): TGTGCCAGCAGCTTGGACTCTGGGGCCAACGTCCTGACTTTC. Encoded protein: CASSLDSGANVLTF.

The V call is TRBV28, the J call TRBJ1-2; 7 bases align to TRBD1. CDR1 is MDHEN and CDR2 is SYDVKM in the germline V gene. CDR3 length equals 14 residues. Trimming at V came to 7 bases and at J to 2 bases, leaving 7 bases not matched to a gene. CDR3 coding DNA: TGTGCCAGCAAACCGACAGGGACGAACTATGGCTACACCTTC. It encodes CASKPTGTNYGYTF.

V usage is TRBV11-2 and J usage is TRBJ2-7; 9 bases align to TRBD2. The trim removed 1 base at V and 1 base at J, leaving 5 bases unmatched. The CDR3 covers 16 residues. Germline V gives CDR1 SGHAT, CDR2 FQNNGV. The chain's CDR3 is CASSLVGGLASYEQYF. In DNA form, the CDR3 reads TGTGCCAGCAGCTTAGTAGGGGGACTAGCATCCTACGAGCAGTACTTC.

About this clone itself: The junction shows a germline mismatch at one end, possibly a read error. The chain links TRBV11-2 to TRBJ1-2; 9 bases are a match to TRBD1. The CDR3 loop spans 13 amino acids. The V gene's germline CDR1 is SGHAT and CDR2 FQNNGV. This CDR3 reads CASSLLIRTGDEF. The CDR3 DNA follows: TGTGCCAGCAGCTTATTAATTCGGACAGGGGACGAGTTC.

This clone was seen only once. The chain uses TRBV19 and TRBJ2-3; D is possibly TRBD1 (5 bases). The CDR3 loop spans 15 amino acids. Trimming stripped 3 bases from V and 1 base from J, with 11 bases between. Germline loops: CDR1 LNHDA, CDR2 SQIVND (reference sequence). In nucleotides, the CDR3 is TGTGCCAGTAGTATCGGGCTAGGGGGCACAGATACGCAGTATTTT. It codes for CASSIGLGGTDTQYF. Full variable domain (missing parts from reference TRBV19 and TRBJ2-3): DGGITQSPKYLFRKEGQNVTLSCEQNLNHDAMYWYRQDPGQGLRLIYYSQIVNDFQKGDIAEGYSVSREKKESFPLTVTSAQKNPTAFYLCASSIGLGGTDTQYFGPGTRLTVL.

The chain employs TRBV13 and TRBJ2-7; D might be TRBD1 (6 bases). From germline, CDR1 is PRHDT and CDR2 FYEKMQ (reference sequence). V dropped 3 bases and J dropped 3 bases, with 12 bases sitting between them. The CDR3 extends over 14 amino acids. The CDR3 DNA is TGTGCCAGCAGCTTTGGACAGTTATACTACGAGCAGTACTTC. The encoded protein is CASSFGQLYYEQYF.

The CDR3 region is CASSLGPGQMRGHYGYTF. CDR3 coding DNA: TGTGCCAGCAGCTTGGGGCCGGGTCAGATGAGGGGACACTATGGCTACACCTTC. V gene TRBV5-4 combines with J gene TRBJ1-2, with D possibly TRBD1 on 5 matching bases. This CDR3 comprises 18 residues. The germline V and J ends were trimmed by 0 bases and 3 bases, with 21 bases remaining between them. CDR1 and CDR2 from the germline V gene are SGHNT and YYREEE (reference sequence).

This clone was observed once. DNA for the CDR3: TGTGCCAGCAGTTTAATAACAGGTGCGAACACCGGGGAGCTGTTTTTT. As protein: CASSLITGANTGELFF. The gene calls are TRBV27 and TRBJ2-2, with a tentative D call TRBD1 (5 bases). From germline, CDR1 is MNHEY and CDR2 SMNVEV (reference sequence). V lost 2 bases to trimming and J lost 0 bases, with 10 bases between them. CDR3 size: 16 residues.

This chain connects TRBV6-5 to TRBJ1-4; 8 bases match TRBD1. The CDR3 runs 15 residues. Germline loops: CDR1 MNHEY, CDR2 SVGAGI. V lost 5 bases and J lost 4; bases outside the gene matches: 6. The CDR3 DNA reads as TGTGCCAGCAGTAACAGACAGGGGATTAATGAAAAACTGTTTTTT. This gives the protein CASSNRQGINEKLFF.

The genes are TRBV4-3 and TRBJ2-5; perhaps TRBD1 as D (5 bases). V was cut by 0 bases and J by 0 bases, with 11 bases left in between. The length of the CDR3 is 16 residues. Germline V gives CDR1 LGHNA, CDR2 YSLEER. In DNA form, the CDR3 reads TGCGCCAGCAGCCAAGATGGTAGGGGTTACCAAGAGACCCAGTACTTC. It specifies CASSQDGRGYQETQYF.

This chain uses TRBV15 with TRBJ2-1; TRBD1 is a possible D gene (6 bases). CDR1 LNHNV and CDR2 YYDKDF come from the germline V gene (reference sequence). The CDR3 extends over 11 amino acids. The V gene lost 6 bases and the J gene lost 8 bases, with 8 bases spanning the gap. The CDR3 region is CATREGDEQFF. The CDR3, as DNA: TGTGCCACCAGAGAGGGGGATGAGCAGTTCTTC.

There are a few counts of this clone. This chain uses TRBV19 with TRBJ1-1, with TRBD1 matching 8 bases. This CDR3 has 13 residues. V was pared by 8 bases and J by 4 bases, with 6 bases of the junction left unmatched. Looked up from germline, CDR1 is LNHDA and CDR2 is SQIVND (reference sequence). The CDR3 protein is CASRHRGITEAFF. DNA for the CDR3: TGTGCCAGTCGACACAGGGGGATCACTGAAGCTTTCTTT. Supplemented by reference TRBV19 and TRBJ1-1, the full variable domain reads DGGITQSPKYLFRKEGQNVTLSCEQNLNHDAMYWYRQDPGQGLRLIYYSQIVNDFQKGDIAEGYSVSREKKESFPLTVTSAQKNPTAFYLCASRHRGITEAFFGQGTRLTVV.

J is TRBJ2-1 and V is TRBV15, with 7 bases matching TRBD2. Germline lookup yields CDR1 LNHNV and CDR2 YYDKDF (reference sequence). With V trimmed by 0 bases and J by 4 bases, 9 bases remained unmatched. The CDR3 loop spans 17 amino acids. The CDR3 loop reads CATSRDLGGGQYNEQFF. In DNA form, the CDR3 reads TGTGCCACCAGCAGAGATCTTGGGGGAGGGCAGTACAATGAGCAGTTCTTC.

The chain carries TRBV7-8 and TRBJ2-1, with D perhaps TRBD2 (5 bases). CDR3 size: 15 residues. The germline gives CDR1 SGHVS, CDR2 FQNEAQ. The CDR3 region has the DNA TGTGCGACCATTACCGGGATGAGCTCCTACAATGAGCAGTTCTTC. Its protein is CATITGMSSYNEQFF.

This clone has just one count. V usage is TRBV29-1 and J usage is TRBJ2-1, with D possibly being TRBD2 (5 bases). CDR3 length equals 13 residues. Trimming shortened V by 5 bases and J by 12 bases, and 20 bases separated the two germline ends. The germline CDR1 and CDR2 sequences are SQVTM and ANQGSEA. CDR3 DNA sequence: TGCAGCGTTAACCCTCTAGACTACTTGGCGCAGTTCTTC. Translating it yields CSVNPLDYLAQFF.

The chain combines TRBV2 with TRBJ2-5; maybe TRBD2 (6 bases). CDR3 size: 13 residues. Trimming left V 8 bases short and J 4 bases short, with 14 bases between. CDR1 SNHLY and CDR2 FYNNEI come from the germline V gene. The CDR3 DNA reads TGTGCCAGCTCCAGGGACTTGGGAGAGACCCAGTACTTC. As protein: CASSRDLGETQYF.

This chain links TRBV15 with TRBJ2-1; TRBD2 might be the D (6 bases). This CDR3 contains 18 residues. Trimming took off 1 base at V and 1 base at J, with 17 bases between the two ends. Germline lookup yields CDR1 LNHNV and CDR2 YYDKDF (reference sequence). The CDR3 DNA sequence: TGTGCCACCAGCAGAGGGATGGGGGTTGGAGGGTCCTACAATGAGCAGTTCTTC. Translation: CATSRGMGVGGSYNEQFF.

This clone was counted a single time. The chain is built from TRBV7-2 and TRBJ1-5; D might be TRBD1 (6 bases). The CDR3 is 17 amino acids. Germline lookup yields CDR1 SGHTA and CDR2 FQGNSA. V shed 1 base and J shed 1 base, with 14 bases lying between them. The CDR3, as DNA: TGTGCCAGCAGCTTAGGTGCAAACAGGGCCAGCAATCAGCCCCAGCATTTT. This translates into CASSLGANRASNQPQHF.

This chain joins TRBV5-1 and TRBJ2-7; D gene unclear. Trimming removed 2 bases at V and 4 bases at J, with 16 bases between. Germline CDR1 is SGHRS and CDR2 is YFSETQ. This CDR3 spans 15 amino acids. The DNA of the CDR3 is TGCGCCAGCAGCTTCGGATCTGGGTCGGCATACGAGCAGTACTTC. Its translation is CASSFGSGSAYEQYF.

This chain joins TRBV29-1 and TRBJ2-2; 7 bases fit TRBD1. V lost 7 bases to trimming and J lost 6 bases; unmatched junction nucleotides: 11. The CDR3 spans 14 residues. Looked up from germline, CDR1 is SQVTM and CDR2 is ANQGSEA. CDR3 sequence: CSARDSLFAGELFF. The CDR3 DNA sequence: TGCAGCGCCCGGGACAGCCTATTCGCCGGGGAGCTGTTTTTT.

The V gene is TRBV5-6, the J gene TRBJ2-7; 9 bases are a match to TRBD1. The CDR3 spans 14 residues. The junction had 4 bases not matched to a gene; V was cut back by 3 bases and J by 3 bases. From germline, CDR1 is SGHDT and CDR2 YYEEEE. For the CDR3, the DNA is TGTGCCAGCAGCTACAGGGACAGGGTCTACGAGCAGTACTTC. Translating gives CASSYRDRVYEQYF.

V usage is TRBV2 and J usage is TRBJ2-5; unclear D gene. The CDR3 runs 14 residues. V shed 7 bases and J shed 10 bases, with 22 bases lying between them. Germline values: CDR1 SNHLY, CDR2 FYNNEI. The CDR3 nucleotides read TGTGCCAGCAAAACGACCGCTCCCACCTTGGGCCAGTACTTC. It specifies CASKTTAPTLGQYF.

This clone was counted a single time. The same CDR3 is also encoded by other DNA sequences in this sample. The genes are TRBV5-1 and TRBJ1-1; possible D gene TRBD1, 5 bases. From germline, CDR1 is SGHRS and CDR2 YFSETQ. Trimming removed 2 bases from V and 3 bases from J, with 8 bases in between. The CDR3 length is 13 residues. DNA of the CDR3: TGCGCCAGCAGCTTCGAAGGGGACACTGAAGCTTTCTTT. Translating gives CASSFEGDTEAFF.

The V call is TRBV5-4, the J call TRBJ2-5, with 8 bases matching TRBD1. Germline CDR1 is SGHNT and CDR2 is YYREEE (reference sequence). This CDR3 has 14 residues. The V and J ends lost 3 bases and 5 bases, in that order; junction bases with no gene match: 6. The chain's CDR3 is CASSWSGGSETQYF. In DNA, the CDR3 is TGTGCCAGCAGCTGGTCAGGGGGCTCGGAGACCCAGTACTTC.

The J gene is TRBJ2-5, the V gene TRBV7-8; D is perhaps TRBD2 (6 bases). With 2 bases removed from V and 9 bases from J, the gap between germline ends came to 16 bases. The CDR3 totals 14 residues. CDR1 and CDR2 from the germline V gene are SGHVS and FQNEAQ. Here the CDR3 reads CASSLNELAFSQYF. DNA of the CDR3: TGTGCCAGCAGCTTAAACGAACTAGCATTTTCCCAGTACTTC.

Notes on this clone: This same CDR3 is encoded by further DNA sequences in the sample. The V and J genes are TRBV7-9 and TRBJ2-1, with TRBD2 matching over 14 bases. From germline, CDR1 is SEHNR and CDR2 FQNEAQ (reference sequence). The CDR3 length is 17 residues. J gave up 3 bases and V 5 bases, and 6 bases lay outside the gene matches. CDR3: CASSLGGLAGVYNEQFF. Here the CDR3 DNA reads TGTGCCAGCAGCCTGGGGGGACTAGCGGGAGTCTACAATGAGCAGTTCTTC.

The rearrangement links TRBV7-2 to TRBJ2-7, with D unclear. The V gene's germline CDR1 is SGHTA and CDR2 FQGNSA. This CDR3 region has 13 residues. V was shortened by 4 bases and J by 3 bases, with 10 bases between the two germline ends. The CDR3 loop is CASSSLRYYEQYF. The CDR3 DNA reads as TGTGCCAGCAGCTCCCTAAGGTACTACGAGCAGTACTTC.

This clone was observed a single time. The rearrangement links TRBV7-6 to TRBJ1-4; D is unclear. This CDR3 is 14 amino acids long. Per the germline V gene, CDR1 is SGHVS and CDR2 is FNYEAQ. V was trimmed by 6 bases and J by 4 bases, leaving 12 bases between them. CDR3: CASSSYGVNEKLFF. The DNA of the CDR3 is TGTGCCAGCAGTTCTTACGGGGTTAATGAAAAACTGTTTTTT.

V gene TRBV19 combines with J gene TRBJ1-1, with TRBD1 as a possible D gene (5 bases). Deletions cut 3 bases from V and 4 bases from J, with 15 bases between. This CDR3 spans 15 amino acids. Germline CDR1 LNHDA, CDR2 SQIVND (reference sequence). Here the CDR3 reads CASSISGGGGTEAFF. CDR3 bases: TGTGCCAGTAGTATCTCGGGGGGAGGTGGCACTGAAGCTTTCTTT.

The CDR3 is CSVEGGASNEKLFF. CDR3 sequence (DNA): TGCAGCGTTGAAGGGGGGGCGTCTAATGAAAAACTGTTTTTT. The chain links TRBV29-1 to TRBJ1-4; D might be TRBD1 (6 bases). Deletions cut 1 base from V and 3 bases from J, with 9 bases between. This CDR3 is built from 14 residues. Germline lookup yields CDR1 SQVTM and CDR2 ANQGSEA.